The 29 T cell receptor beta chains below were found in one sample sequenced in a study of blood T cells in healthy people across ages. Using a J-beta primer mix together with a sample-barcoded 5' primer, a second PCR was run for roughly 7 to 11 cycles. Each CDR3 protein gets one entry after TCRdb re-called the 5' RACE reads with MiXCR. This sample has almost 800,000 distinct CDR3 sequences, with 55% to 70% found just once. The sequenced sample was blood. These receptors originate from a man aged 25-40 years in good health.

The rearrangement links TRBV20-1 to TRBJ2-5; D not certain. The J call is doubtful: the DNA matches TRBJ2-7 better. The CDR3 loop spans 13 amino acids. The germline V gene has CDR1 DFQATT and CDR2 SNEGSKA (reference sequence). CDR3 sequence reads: CSARRVGFHEQYF. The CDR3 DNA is TGCAGTGCTAGACGCGTGGGGTTCCACGAGCAGTACTTC.

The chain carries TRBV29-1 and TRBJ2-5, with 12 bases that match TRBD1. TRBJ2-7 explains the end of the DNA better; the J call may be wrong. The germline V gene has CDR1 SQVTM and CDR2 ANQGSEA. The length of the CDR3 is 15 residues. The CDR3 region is CSVKVGTGGLYEQYF. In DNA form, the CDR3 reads TGCAGCGTGAAAGTCGGGACAGGGGGCTTGTACGAGCAGTACTTC.

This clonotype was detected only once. The CDR3 loop reads CASSQGYSSTSKNIQYF. In DNA form, the CDR3 reads TGTGCCAGCAGCCAAGGTTACAGTTCAACCTCCAAAAACATTCAGTACTTC. The rearrangement joins TRBV4-2 to TRBJ2-4; D ambiguous. V shed 1 base and J shed 2 bases, with 15 bases lying between them. This CDR3 has 17 amino acids. The germline CDR1 and CDR2 sequences are LGHNA and YNFKEQ.

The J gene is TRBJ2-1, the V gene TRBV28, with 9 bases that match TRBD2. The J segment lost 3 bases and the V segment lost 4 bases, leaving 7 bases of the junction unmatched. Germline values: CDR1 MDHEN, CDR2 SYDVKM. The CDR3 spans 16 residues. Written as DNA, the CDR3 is TGTGCCAGCAGTTCCTCAAGTAGCGGGAGCTACAATGAGCAGTTCTTC. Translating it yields CASSSSSSGSYNEQFF. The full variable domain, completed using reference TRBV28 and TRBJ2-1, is DVKVTQSSRYLVKRTGEKVFLECVQDMDHENMFWYRQDPGLGLRLIYFSYDVKMKEKGDIPEGYSVSREKKERFSLILESASTNQTSMYLCASSSSSSGSYNEQFFGPGTRLTVL.

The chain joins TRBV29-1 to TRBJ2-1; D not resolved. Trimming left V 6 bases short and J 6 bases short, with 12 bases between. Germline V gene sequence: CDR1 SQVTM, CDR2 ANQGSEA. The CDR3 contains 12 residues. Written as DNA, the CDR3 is TGCAGCGTCAAACGCGACCGCAATGAGCAGTTCTTC. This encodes CSVKRDRNEQFF.

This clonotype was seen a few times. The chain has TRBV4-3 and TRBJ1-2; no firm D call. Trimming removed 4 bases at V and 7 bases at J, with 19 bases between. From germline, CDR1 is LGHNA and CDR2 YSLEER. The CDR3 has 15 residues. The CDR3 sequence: CASSPTGSVVAGYTF. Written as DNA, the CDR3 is TGCGCCAGCAGCCCGACGGGGTCGGTGGTGGCTGGCTACACCTTC.

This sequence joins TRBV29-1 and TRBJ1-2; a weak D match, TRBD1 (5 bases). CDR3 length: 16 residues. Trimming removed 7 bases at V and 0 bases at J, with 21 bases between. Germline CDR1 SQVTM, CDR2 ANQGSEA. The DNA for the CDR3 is TGCAGCGCCGACGGACATATTGATCCTCCTAACTATGGCTACACCTTC. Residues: CSADGHIDPPNYGYTF.

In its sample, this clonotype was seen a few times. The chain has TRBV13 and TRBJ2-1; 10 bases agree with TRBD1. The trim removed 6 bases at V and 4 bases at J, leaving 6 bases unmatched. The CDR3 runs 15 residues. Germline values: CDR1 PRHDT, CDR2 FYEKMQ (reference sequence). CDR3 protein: CASSSPGQGYNEQFF. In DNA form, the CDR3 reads TGTGCCAGCAGTTCTCCGGGACAGGGGTACAATGAGCAGTTCTTC.

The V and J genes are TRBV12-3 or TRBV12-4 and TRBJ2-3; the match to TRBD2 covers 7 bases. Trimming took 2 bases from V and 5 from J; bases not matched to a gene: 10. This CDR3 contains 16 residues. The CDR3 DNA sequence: TGTGCCAGCAGTTTACCCGCGGGGGTCGGGGGAGATACGCAGTATTTT. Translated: CASSLPAGVGGDTQYF.

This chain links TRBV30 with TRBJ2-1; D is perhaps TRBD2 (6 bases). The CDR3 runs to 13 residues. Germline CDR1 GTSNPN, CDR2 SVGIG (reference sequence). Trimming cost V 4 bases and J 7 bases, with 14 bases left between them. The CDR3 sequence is CAWTQDYSNEQFF. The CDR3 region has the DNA TGTGCCTGGACGCAGGACTATTCGAATGAGCAGTTCTTC.

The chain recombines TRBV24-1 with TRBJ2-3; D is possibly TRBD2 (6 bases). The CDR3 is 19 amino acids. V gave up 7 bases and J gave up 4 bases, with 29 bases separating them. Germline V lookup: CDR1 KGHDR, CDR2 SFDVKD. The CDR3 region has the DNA TGTGCCACCAGCAGAGGAGGGGCACTAGGACCCGGACCTCCAGATACGCAGTATTTT. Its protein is CATSRGGALGPGPPDTQYF.

The CDR3, as DNA: TGTGCCAGCAGTGAAGGACTTTCCTACGAGCAGTACTTC. Encoded protein: CASSEGLSYEQYF. The chain combines TRBV6-2 or TRBV6-3 with TRBJ2-7; D may be TRBD2 (5 bases). The germline CDR1 and CDR2 sequences are MNHEY and SVGEGT. The length of the CDR3 is 13 residues. Trimming took off 5 bases at V and 1 base at J, with 9 bases between the two ends.

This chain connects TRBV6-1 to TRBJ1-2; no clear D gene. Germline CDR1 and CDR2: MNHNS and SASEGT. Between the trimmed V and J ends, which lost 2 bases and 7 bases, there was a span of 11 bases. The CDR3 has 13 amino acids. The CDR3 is CASSEIPFTGYTF. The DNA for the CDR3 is TGTGCCAGCAGTGAAATACCGTTTACTGGCTACACCTTC.

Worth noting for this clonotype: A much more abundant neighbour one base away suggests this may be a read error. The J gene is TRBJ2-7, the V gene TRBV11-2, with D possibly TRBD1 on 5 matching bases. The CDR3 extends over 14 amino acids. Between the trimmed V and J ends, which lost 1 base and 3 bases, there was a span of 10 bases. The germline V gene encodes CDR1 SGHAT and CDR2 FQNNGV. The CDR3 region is CASSLAAGYYEQYF. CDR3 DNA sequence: TGTGCCAGCAGCTTAGCGGCAGGGTACTACGAGCAGTACTTC.

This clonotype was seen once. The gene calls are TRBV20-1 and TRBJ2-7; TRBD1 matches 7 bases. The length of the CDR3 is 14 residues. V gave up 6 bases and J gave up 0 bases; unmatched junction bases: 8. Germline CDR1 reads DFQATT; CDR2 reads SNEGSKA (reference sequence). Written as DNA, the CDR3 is TGCAGTGCCAGGATCAGGGGGAGCTCCTACGAGCAGTACTTC. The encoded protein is CSARIRGSSYEQYF.

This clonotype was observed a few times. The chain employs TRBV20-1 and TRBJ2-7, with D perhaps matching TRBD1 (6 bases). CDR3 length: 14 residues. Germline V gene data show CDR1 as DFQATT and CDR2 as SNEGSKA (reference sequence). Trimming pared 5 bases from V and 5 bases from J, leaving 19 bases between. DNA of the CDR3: TGCAGTGCTGCGAGGGATAGGACAGAGCACGAGCAGTACTTC. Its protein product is CSAARDRTEHEQYF.

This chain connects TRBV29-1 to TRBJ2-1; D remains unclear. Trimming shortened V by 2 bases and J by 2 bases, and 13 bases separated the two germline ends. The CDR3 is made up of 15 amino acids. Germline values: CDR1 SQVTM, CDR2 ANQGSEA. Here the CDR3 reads CSVEFLSDPYNEQFF. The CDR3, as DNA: TGCAGCGTTGAATTTTTGTCAGATCCCTACAATGAGCAGTTCTTC.

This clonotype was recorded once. The chain's CDR3 is CSVARILTDNGYTF. CDR3 coding DNA: TGCAGCGTTGCAAGAATCTTGACAGATAATGGCTACACCTTC. The gene calls are TRBV29-1 and TRBJ1-2, with D perhaps matching TRBD1 (5 bases). Germline V gene lookup returns CDR1 SQVTM and CDR2 ANQGSEA. Trimming pared 4 bases from V and 6 bases from J, leaving 18 bases between. The CDR3 totals 14 residues. Based on the CDR3 plus reference TRBV29-1 and TRBJ1-2, the full variable domain is SAVISQKPSRDICQRGTSLTIQCQVDSQVTMMFWYRQQPGQSLTLIATANQGSEATYESGFVIDKFPISRPNLTFSTLTVSNMSPEDSSIYLCSVARILTDNGYTFGSGTRLTVV.

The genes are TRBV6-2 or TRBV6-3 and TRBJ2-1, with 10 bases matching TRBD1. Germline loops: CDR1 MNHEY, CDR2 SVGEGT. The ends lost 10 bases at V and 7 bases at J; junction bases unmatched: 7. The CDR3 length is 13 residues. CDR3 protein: CATQTGGSNEQFF. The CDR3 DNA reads TGTGCCACCCAGACAGGGGGCTCGAATGAGCAGTTCTTC.

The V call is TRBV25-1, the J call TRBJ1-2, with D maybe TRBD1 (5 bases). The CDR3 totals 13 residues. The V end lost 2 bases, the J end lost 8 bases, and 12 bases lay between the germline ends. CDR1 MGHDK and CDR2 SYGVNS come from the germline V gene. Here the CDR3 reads CASSEQGSCGYTF. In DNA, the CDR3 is TGTGCCAGCAGTGAACAGGGTAGTTGCGGCTACACCTTC.

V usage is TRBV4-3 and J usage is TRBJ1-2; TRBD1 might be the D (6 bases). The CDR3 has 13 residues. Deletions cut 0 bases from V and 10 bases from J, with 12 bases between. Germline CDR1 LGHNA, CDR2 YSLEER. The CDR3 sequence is CASSQDGWTDYTF. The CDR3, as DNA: TGCGCCAGCAGCCAAGATGGCTGGACAGACTACACCTTC.

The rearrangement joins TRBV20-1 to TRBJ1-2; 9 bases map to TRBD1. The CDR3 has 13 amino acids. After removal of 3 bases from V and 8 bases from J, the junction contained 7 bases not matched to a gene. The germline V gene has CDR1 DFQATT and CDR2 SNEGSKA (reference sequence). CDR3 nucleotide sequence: TGCAGTGCTAGCCCCACAGGGGGCAACGGCTACACCTTC. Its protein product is CSASPTGGNGYTF.

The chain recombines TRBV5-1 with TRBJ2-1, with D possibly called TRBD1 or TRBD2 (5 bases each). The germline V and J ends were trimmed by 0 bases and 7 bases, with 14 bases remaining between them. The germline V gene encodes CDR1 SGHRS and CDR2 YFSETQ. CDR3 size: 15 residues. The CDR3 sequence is CASSLDSGTRNEQFF. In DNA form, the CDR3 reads TGCGCCAGCAGCTTGGACTCGGGGACCCGAAATGAGCAGTTCTTC.

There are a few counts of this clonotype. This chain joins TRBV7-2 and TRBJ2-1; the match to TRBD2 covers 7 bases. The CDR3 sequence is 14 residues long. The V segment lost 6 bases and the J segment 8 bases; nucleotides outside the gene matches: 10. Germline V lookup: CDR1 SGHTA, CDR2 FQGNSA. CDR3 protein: CASSKTPGGYEQFF. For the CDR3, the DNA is TGTGCCAGCAGTAAAACCCCCGGGGGGTATGAGCAGTTCTTC.

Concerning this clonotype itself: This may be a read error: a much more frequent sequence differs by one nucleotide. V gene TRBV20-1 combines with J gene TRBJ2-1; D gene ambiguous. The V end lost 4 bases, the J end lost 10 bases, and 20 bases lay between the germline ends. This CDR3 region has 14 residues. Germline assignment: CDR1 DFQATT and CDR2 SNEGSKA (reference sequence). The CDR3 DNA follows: TGCAGTGCTACATTAGAGGTGGGCCCCCACGAGCAGTTCTTC. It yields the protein CSATLEVGPHEQFF.

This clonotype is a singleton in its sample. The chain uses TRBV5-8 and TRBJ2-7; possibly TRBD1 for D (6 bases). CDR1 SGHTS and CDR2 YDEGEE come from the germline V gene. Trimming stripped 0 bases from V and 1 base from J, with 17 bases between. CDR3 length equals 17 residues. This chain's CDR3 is CASSLARGGHLSYEQYF. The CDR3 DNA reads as TGTGCCAGCAGCTTGGCCCGAGGGGGACATCTATCCTACGAGCAGTACTTC.

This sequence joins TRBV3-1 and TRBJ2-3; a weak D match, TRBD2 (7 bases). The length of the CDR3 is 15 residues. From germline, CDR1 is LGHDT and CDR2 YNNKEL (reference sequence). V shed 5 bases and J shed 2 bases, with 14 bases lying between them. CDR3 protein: CASSVGGALTDTQYF. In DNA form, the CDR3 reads TGTGCCAGCAGCGTTGGGGGGGCACTCACAGATACGCAGTATTTT.

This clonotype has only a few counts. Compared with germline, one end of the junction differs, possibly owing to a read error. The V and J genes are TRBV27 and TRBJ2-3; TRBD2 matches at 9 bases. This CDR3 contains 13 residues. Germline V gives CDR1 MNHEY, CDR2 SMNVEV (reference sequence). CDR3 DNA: TGCCTTAGCGGGAGAGTTAACACAGATACGCAGTATTTT. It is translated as CLSGRVNTDTQYF.

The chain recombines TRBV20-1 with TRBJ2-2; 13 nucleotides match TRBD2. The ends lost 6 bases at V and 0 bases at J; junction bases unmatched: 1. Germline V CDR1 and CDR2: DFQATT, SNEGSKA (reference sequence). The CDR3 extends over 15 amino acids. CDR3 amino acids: CSAGTSGANTGELFF. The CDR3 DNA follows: TGCAGTGCAGGGACTAGCGGGGCGAACACCGGGGAGCTGTTTTTT.